Below are 26 T cell receptor beta chains sequenced from a single sample in a study of cytomegalovirus exposure and HLA in healthy donors. PCR involved 60 Vbeta and 13 Jbeta primers. Sequencing was performed with immunoSEQ multiplex PCR; in TCRdb, only in-frame clones are kept and a portion is missing. The repertoire consists of approximately 130,000 clones, with 8.9% occurring once and the leading ten covering roughly 6.4%. Sequencing was done on a sample of PBMCs. Receptors originate from a woman aged 35 to 49 in good health and CMV-seropositive.

As to this clone: Its ends do not fully match the called genes, so a read error is possible. The chain joins TRBV5-1 to TRBJ2-7, with 8 bases that match TRBD1. Germline CDR1 SGHRS, CDR2 YFSETQ. The CDR3 runs 15 residues. In nucleotides, the CDR3 is TGCGCCAGCACCATCGGACAGGGAAGCTCCCACGAGCAGTACTTC. Protein product: CASTIGQGSSHEQYF.

The sample holds a few counts of this clone. The chain joins TRBV29-1 to TRBJ2-1, with 12 bases that match TRBD2. Germline CDR1 is SQVTM and CDR2 is ANQGSEA. V gave up 7 bases and J gave up 7 bases; unmatched junction bases: 17. CDR3 length equals 17 residues. CDR3 residues: CSAPQGLAGGQTNEQFF. As DNA, the CDR3 is TGCAGCGCTCCCCAGGGGCTAGCGGGGGGGCAGACAAATGAGCAGTTCTTC.

Comments on this clone: Other nucleotide sequences in the sample specify the same CDR3. The chain joins TRBV5-1 to TRBJ2-3, with a possible D match to TRBD1 (5 bases). This CDR3 has 16 residues. CDR1 is SGHRS, CDR2 YFSETQ, per germline. V was trimmed by 4 bases and J by 0 bases, leaving 15 bases between them. DNA of the CDR3: TGCGCCAGCAGCGACCCAGGGTCCGGTAGCACAGATACGCAGTATTTT. Its translation is CASSDPGSGSTDTQYF.

The chain links TRBV5-4 to TRBJ2-2, with 8 bases identical to TRBD2. The CDR3 length is 15 residues. Germline loops: CDR1 SGHNT, CDR2 YYREEE (reference sequence). Losses at the gene ends were 0 bases for V and 7 bases for J; bases not matched to a gene: 5. The CDR3 loop reads CASSLEGLGVGELFF. The DNA for the CDR3 is TGTGCCAGCAGCTTGGAGGGACTAGGTGTCGGGGAGCTGTTTTTT.

The chain carries TRBV6-1 and TRBJ1-6; D perhaps matches TRBD1 (5 bases). Trimming cost V 6 bases and J 8 bases, with 11 bases left between them. Germline CDR1 reads MNHNS; CDR2 reads SASEGT. The CDR3 has 13 residues. CDR3 coding DNA: TGTGCCAGCAGATCGACAGAAGATTCACCCCTCCACTTT. Protein sequence: CASRSTEDSPLHF.

This clone has only a few counts. The V call is TRBV27, the J call TRBJ2-2; 7 nucleotides align to TRBD1. Germline CDR1 reads MNHEY; CDR2 reads SMNVEV (reference sequence). The CDR3 runs 16 residues. V was clipped by 4 bases and J by 3 bases; unmatched bases: 8. CDR3 bases: TGTGCCAGCAGTTACACCGGGACAGAGGACACCGGGGAGCTGTTTTTT. This translates into CASSYTGTEDTGELFF.

This clone was seen only a few times. V is TRBV7-8 and J is TRBJ2-5; 9 nucleotides agree with TRBD1. Germline CDR1 SGHVS, CDR2 FQNEAQ. The CDR3 runs to 15 residues. The V segment lost 5 bases and the J segment 3 bases; nucleotides outside the gene matches: 7. The CDR3 DNA is TGTGCCAGCAGCGCATTCGGGACAGGGAAAGAGACCCAGTACTTC. Translated, it gives CASSAFGTGKETQYF.

Comment on this clone: One junction end disagrees with the germline gene, perhaps due to a read error. Distinct nucleotide sequences in the sample also encode this CDR3. The chain employs TRBV15 and TRBJ2-2; TRBD1 agrees at 9 bases. The germline CDR1 and CDR2 sequences are LNHNV and YYDKDF (reference sequence). The CDR3 has 16 amino acids. The CDR3 is CATSSSGTGFTGELFF. CDR3 in DNA: TGTGCCACCAGCAGTTCCGGGACAGGGTTCACGGGGGAGCTATTTTTT.

This clone was detected only a few times. The chain is built from TRBV18 and TRBJ2-2; TRBD1 matches 10 bases. Losses at the gene ends were 4 bases for V and 2 bases for J; bases not matched to a gene: 10. This CDR3 has 18 amino acids. Germline V gene sequence: CDR1 KGHSH, CDR2 LQKENI. The CDR3 DNA reads as TGTGCCAGCTCACAATACCGGGACAGGGGTGCCAACACCGGGGAGCTGTTTTTT. Amino acid sequence: CASSQYRDRGANTGELFF.

A few counts support this clone. This chain joins TRBV2 and TRBJ1-4; perhaps TRBD1 as D (5 bases). Germline CDR1 reads SNHLY; CDR2 reads FYNNEI. Trimming removed 6 bases at V and 8 bases at J, with 19 bases between. The CDR3 runs 15 residues. The CDR3 nucleotides are TGTGCCAGCAGCCTCGGGGGGATCTGGGGGGAAAAACTGTTTTTT. Its translation: CASSLGGIWGEKLFF.

V is TRBV7-8 and J is TRBJ2-3; 9 nucleotides agree with TRBD2. The junction had 10 bases not matched to a gene; V was cut back by 3 bases and J by 6 bases. The CDR3 is 16 residues long. The germline gives CDR1 SGHVS, CDR2 FQNEAQ. The CDR3 loop reads CASSLGSGGHWDTQYF. In nucleotides, the CDR3 is TGTGCCAGCAGCTTGGGTAGCGGGGGCCATTGGGATACGCAGTATTTT.

This clone was observed a handful of times. V and J are TRBV27 and TRBJ2-7, with 7 bases lining up with TRBD1. The germline CDR1 and CDR2 sequences are MNHEY and SMNVEV (reference sequence). This CDR3 region has 13 residues. Unmatched junction bases numbered 8, after V lost 11 bases and J lost 1 base. The CDR3 sequence: CASSTGNSYEQYF. The CDR3, as DNA: TGTGCCTCCTCGACAGGGAATTCCTACGAGCAGTACTTC.

In its sample, this clone was seen a few times. Within the sample, other DNA sequences also encode this same CDR3. V gene TRBV7-2 combines with J gene TRBJ2-2; maybe TRBD2 (7 bases). V was trimmed by 2 bases and J by 4 bases, leaving 11 bases between them. The CDR3 length is 15 residues. CDR1 and CDR2 (germline): SGHTA, FQGNSA. This CDR3 reads CASSLSGGATGELFF. CDR3 nucleotides: TGTGCCAGCAGCTTAAGTGGGGGGGCCACCGGGGAGCTGTTTTTT.

CDR3 sequence (DNA): TGTGCCAGCGGCGATCCCCCCGGGACAGGGGGCCCCAAAGCTTTCTTT. Translation: CASGDPPGTGGPKAFF. The V call is TRBV2, the J call TRBJ1-1; TRBD1 aligns across 12 bases. After removal of 8 bases from V and 9 bases from J, the junction contained 16 bases not matched to a gene. The V gene's germline CDR1 is SNHLY and CDR2 FYNNEI. The length of the CDR3 is 16 residues.

In its sample, this clone was seen a few times. This chain uses TRBV5-1 with TRBJ1-6; D gene ambiguous. The CDR3 contains 13 residues. Germline V gives CDR1 SGHRS, CDR2 YFSETQ. V lost 2 bases, J lost 8 bases, and 8 bases lay in between. The DNA of the CDR3 is TGCGCCAGCAGCTTTGAAGGAGATTCACCCCTCCACTTT. Translating it yields CASSFEGDSPLHF.

The chain has TRBV9 and TRBJ2-5; D possibly corresponds to TRBD2 (6 bases). Germline CDR1 and CDR2: SGDLS and YYNGEE. V lost 1 base and J lost 4, with 8 bases in between. This CDR3 region has 13 residues. Written as DNA, the CDR3 is TGTGCCAGCAGCGTACGCGGGGCAGAGACCCAGTACTTC. Protein product: CASSVRGAETQYF.

This clone showed up just a few times. The rearrangement links TRBV12-5 to TRBJ2-1, with 8 bases fitting TRBD1. J lost 8 bases, V lost 1 base, and 7 bases had no gene match. This CDR3 contains 15 residues. CDR1 LGHNT and CDR2 FRNRAP come from the germline V gene. CDR3 DNA sequence: TGTGCTAGTGGTTTGGGACAGGGGCTGGTGGATGAGCAGTTCTTC. Translation: CASGLGQGLVDEQFF. Together with reference TRBV12-5 and TRBJ2-1, the CDR3 gives the full variable domain: DARVTQTPRHKVTEMGQEVTMRCQPILGHNTVFWYRQTMMQGLELLAYFRNRAPLDDSGMPKDRFSAEMPDATLATLKIQPSEPRDSAVYFCASGLGQGLVDEQFFGPGTRLTVL.

This clone occurred a few times. CDR3 in DNA: TGCGCCAGCAGCTTGAACGGGGTGGGGAACACTGAAGCTTTCTTT. This gives the protein CASSLNGVGNTEAFF. The chain employs TRBV5-1 and TRBJ1-1; D remains ambiguous. With 1 base removed from V and 1 base from J, the gap between germline ends came to 11 bases. This CDR3 spans 15 amino acids. CDR1 and CDR2 from the germline V gene are SGHRS and YFSETQ.

The V gene is TRBV2, the J gene TRBJ2-2; 10 bases match TRBD2. The V and J ends lost 7 bases and 4 bases, in that order; junction bases with no gene match: 15. The germline gives CDR1 SNHLY, CDR2 FYNNEI. The CDR3 extends over 18 amino acids. This CDR3 is CASNERGGRFLGTGELFF. For the CDR3, the DNA is TGTGCCAGCAACGAGCGGGGGGGCCGTTTTTTGGGCACCGGGGAGCTGTTTTTT.

This clone was counted between two and nine times. The rearrangement joins TRBV18 to TRBJ1-2; D unclear. V gave up 3 bases and J gave up 0 bases, with 8 bases separating them. CDR1 is KGHSH, CDR2 LQKENI, per germline. CDR3 length equals 14 residues. In DNA form, the CDR3 reads TGTGCCAGCTCACCGGCACAGTCTAACTATGGCTACACCTTC. Encoded protein: CASSPAQSNYGYTF.

This clone was seen only a few times. At one end, the junction sequence differs from germline, possibly due to a read error. This chain joins TRBV29-1 and TRBJ1-2; D uncertain. Per germline, CDR1 SQVTM and CDR2 ANQGSEA. The length of the CDR3 is 9 residues. DNA of the CDR3: TGCAGCGTTTCTGACTTCCCCAACTTC. This translates into CSVSDFPNF. The full variable domain, with the rest looked up from reference TRBV29-1 and TRBJ1-2, is SAVISQKPSRDICQRGTSLTIQCQVDSQVTMMFWYRQQPGQSLTLIATANQGSEATYESGFVIDKFPISRPNLTFSTLTVSNMSPEDSSIYLCSVSDFPNFGSGTRLTVV.

The genes are TRBV19 and TRBJ1-5; TRBD1 is a possible D gene (6 bases). Trimming cost V 7 bases and J 6 bases, with 13 bases left between them. Germline CDR1 reads LNHDA; CDR2 reads SQIVND (reference sequence). CDR3 size: 13 residues. This CDR3 is CASTFSRGQPQHF. CDR3 DNA sequence: TGTGCCAGTACCTTCTCCAGGGGTCAGCCCCAGCATTTT.

This clone was seen a few times. The chain uses TRBV29-1 and TRBJ1-3; TRBD1 matches 8 bases. CDR3 size: 14 residues. V shed 5 bases, J shed 0 bases, and the junction held 3 bases outside the gene matches. Per germline, CDR1 SQVTM and CDR2 ANQGSEA. The CDR3 protein is CSVLQGGSGNTIYF. CDR3 nucleotides: TGCAGCGTTTTACAGGGGGGCTCTGGAAACACCATATATTTT. Looking up the rest from reference TRBV29-1 and TRBJ1-3 gives the full variable domain: SAVISQKPSRDICQRGTSLTIQCQVDSQVTMMFWYRQQPGQSLTLIATANQGSEATYESGFVIDKFPISRPNLTFSTLTVSNMSPEDSSIYLCSVLQGGSGNTIYFGEGSWLTVV.

On this clone: The sample contains more than one DNA sequence encoding this CDR3. The genes are TRBV19 and TRBJ1-1; maybe TRBD1 (5 bases). This CDR3 contains 13 residues. V was pared by 7 bases and J by 2 bases, with 11 bases between. The germline gives CDR1 LNHDA, CDR2 SQIVND (reference sequence). The CDR3 bases are TGTGCCAGTAATAGGGGAAGAAACACTGAAGCTTTCTTT. Its protein product is CASNRGRNTEAFF.

This clone came up a few times. The chain has TRBV9 and TRBJ2-2; the D is unclear. V was cut by 2 bases and J by 4 bases, with 3 bases left in between. The CDR3 extends over 12 amino acids. Germline loops: CDR1 SGDLS, CDR2 YYNGEE. The DNA for the CDR3 is TGTGCCAGCAGCGTTAGCACCGGGGAGCTGTTTTTT. Amino acids: CASSVSTGELFF.

In this sample, this clone turned up a few times. The chain combines TRBV29-1 with TRBJ1-1; D is possibly TRBD1 (5 bases). V dropped 6 bases and J dropped 3 bases, with 23 bases sitting between them. The CDR3 runs 16 residues. Germline V CDR1 and CDR2: SQVTM, ANQGSEA. The CDR3 protein is CSVLTPPRQGHTEAFF. The CDR3 nucleotides are TGCAGCGTACTTACACCCCCACGGCAGGGTCACACTGAAGCTTTCTTT.